Listed below are T cell receptor beta chains from one sample, sequenced in a study of a mutant IDH1 vaccine in newly diagnosed glioma. Sequenced by immunoSEQ multiplex PCR; TCRdb stores in-frame clones only, minus some. The repertoire holds some 45,000 clones, with roughly 80% as singletons. Their antigens are not known. The source was PBMCs, collected from a glioma patient whose treatment included an IDH1 peptide vaccine. All receptors come from a woman aged 50 to 60 with glioma. The CDR3 runs from the conserved cysteine through the conserved F or W. Each record gives: CDR3 DNA, CDR3 protein, V gene, D gene, J gene, clone size. D genes are given only for firm matches. Only part of the rows carry a size: once, few, many, or a class if the clone is expanded.

cdr3_nt: TGTGCCAGCGCAGCTCCCGACAGGTACCCCTACGAGCAGTACTTC
cdr3_aa: CASAAPDRYPYEQYF
v_call: TRBV6-1
d_call: NA
j_call: TRBJ2-7
clone_size: NA

cdr3_nt: TGTGCCAGCAGCCAAGAGGGGACTAGCGCATCAAATGAGCAGTTCTTC
cdr3_aa: CASSQEGTSASNEQFF
v_call: TRBV4-2
d_call: TRBD2
j_call: TRBJ2-1
clone_size: NA

cdr3_nt: TGCAGCGTTGAAGGGACAGCCTACGAGCAGTACTTC
cdr3_aa: CSVEGTAYEQYF
v_call: TRBV29-1
d_call: NA
j_call: TRBJ2-7
clone_size: NA

cdr3_nt: TGTGCCAGCAGCTTGGGACAGTCAACTCAGCCCCAGCATTTT
cdr3_aa: CASSLGQSTQPQHF
v_call: TRBV5-6
d_call: NA
j_call: TRBJ1-5
clone_size: NA

cdr3_nt: TGTGCCAGCAGCCCAGCAACCCAGGGAGGTTCACCCCTCCACTTT
cdr3_aa: CASSPATQGGSPLHF
v_call: TRBV7-9
d_call: NA
j_call: TRBJ1-6
clone_size: NA

cdr3_nt: TGTGCCAGCATACGGGGGGGGGACACTGAAGCTTTCTTT
cdr3_aa: CASIRGGDTEAFF
v_call: TRBV25-1
d_call: NA
j_call: TRBJ1-1
clone_size: NA

cdr3_nt: TGTGCCAGCAGTAGCTCTGAACAGCTGCGAGGAGGCTACACCTTC
cdr3_aa: CASSSSEQLRGGYTF
v_call: TRBV9
d_call: NA
j_call: TRBJ1-2
clone_size: NA

cdr3_nt: TGTGCCAGCAGTTTTGAGGGCAGTCTGAACACTGAAGCTTTCTTT
cdr3_aa: CASSFEGSLNTEAFF
v_call: TRBV27
d_call: NA
j_call: TRBJ1-1
clone_size: NA

cdr3_nt: TGTGCCAGCAGCCTGGGGGGTGGCTACACCTTC
cdr3_aa: CASSLGGGYTF
v_call: TRBV6-1
d_call: NA
j_call: TRBJ1-2
clone_size: NA

cdr3_nt: TGCGCCAGCAGCTTTGTTGTTGGAGGGGAGACCCAGTACTTC
cdr3_aa: CASSFVVGGETQYF
v_call: TRBV5-1
d_call: NA
j_call: TRBJ2-5
clone_size: NA

cdr3_nt: TGTGCCAGCAGTAAAGGTGAAAACACTGAAGCTTTCTTT
cdr3_aa: CASSKGENTEAFF
v_call: TRBV2
d_call: NA
j_call: TRBJ1-1
clone_size: NA

cdr3_nt: TGTGCCAGCAGTGTGGTCAGGGGCTCTGGAAACACCATATATTTT
cdr3_aa: CASSVVRGSGNTIYF
v_call: TRBV28
d_call: NA
j_call: TRBJ1-3
clone_size: NA

cdr3_nt: TGTGCCAGCAGTGTGATTGGGGCCAACGTCCTGACTTTC
cdr3_aa: CASSVIGANVLTF
v_call: TRBV6-1
d_call: NA
j_call: TRBJ2-6
clone_size: NA

cdr3_nt: TGTGCCAGCAGCCAACGGACAGGCGGCTACGAGCAGTACTTC
cdr3_aa: CASSQRTGGYEQYF
v_call: TRBV4-2
d_call: TRBD1
j_call: TRBJ2-7
clone_size: once

cdr3_nt: TGTGCCAGCAGCACCGATTCCCAGACAGGGTACGAGCAGTACTTC
cdr3_aa: CASSTDSQTGYEQYF
v_call: TRBV7-2
d_call: TRBD1
j_call: TRBJ2-7
clone_size: NA

cdr3_nt: TGTGCCAGCTCGTTTGAGTATGGCTACACCTTC
cdr3_aa: CASSFEYGYTF
v_call: TRBV18
d_call: NA
j_call: TRBJ1-2
clone_size: NA

cdr3_nt: TGCGCCAGCAGCTTGACAGACAGTAACACTGAAGCTTTCTTT
cdr3_aa: CASSLTDSNTEAFF
v_call: TRBV5-1
d_call: NA
j_call: TRBJ1-1
clone_size: NA